The present T cell receptor (beta chain) was sequenced within a study of T cell responses to AZD1222 COVID-19 vaccine. Using immunoSEQ multiplex PCR, the repertoire was profiled, and TCRdb retains in-frame clones only, with some absent. The sample lists 140,000 to 150,000 clones, roughly nine tenths occurring once. The CDR3 is made up of 17 amino acids. Germline V CDR1 and CDR2: SGHNT, YENEEA. The V and J ends lost 1 base and 4 bases, in that order; junction bases with no gene match: 11. The gene calls are TRBV11-3 and TRBJ1-2; 8 nucleotides align to TRBD1. This sequence was found in an adult who received the AZD1222 COVID-19 vaccine. This specimen was peripheral blood, taken 28 days after the second AZD1222 dose. CDR3 amino acids: CASSLGSLDRAVYGYTF. CDR3 nucleotide sequence: TGTGCCAGCAGCTTAGGTTCCTTGGACAGGGCCGTCTATGGCTACACCTTC.